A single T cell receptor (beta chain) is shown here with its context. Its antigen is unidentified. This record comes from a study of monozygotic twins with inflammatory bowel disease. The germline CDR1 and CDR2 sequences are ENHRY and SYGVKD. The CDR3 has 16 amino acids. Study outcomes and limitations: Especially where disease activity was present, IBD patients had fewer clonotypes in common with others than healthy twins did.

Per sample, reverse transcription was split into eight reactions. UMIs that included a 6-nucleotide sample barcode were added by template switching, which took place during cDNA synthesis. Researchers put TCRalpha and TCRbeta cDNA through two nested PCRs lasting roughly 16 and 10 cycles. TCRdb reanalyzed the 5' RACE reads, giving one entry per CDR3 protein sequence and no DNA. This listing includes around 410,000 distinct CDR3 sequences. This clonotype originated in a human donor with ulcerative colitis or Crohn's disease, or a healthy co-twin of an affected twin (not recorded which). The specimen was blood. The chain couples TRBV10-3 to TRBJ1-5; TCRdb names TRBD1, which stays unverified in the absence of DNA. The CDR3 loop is CAISKGQVVGNQPQHF.